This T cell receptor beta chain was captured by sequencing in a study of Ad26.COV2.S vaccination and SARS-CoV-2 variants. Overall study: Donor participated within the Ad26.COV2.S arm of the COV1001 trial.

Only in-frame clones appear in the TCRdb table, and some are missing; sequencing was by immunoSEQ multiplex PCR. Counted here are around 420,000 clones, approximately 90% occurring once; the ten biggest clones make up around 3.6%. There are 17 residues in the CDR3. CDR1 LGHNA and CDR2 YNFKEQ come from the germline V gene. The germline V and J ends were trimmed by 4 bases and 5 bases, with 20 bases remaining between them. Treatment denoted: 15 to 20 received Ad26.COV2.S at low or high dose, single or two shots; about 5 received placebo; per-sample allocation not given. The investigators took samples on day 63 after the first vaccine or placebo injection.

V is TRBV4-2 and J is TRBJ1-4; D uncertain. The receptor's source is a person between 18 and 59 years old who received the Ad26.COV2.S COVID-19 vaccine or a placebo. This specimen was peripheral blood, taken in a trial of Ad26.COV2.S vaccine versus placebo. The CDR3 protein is CASSRRSTEGLNEKLFF. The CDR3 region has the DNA TGTGCCAGCAGCCGACGATCGACGGAAGGTTTAAATGAAAAACTGTTTTTT.